A single count supports the clone carrying this T cell receptor beta chain. The source of the sample is a study of T cell changes during pregnancy in multiple sclerosis. The V and J ends lost 2 bases and 3 bases, in that order; junction bases with no gene match: 9. The length of the CDR3 is 16 residues. CDR1 and CDR2 (germline): MNHEY, SVGAGI. The data were produced by immunoSEQ multiplex PCR, yet TCRdb's version contains in-frame clones alone and is incomplete. The profile shows 40,000 or so clones, nearly 90% of them singletons. This receptor was identified in a female donor with multiple sclerosis, enrolled in a pregnancy study. V usage is TRBV6-5 and J usage is TRBJ2-5; TRBD1 aligns across 7 bases. The sample here was CD8+ T cells from peripheral blood mononuclear cells, taken in the first trimester of pregnancy. The CDR3 DNA follows: TGTGCCAGCAGTTACCGTGGGACAGCGAAAAAAGAGACCCAGTACTTC. Its translation: CASSYRGTAKKETQYF.